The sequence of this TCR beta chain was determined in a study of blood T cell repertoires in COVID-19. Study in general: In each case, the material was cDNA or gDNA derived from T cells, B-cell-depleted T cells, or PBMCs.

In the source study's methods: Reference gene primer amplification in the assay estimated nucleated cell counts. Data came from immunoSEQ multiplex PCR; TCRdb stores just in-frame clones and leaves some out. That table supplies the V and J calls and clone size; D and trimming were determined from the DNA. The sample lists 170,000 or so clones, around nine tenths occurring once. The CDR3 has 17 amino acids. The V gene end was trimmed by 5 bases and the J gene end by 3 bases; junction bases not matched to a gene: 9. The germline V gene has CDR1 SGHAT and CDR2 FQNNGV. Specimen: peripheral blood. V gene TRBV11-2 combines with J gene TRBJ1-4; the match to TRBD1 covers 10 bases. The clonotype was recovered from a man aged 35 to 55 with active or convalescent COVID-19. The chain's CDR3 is CASSGRTGGLSNEKLFF. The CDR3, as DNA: TGTGCCAGCAGCGGAAGGACAGGGGGTCTGTCTAATGAAAAACTGTTTTTT.